The 10 T cell receptor beta chains reported below all come from one sample, sequenced in a study of PD-1 blockade in classical Hodgkin lymphoma. All the patients suffered relapse after autologous stem cell transplantation, and brentuximab vedotin exposure differed. Magnetic negative selection served to purify CD4+ T cells out of PBMCs that had been thawed. Produced via immunoSEQ multiplex PCR; TCRdb's table is partial and in-frame only. The sample carries about 31,000 clones, about 85% recorded once. The input for sequencing was CD4+ T cells from blood, taken at baseline. All receptors come from a human donor with classical Hodgkin lymphoma.

The rearrangement uses TRBV11-2 and TRBJ2-1; TRBD2 agrees at 13 bases. CDR3 length: 18 residues. Germline values: CDR1 SGHAT, CDR2 FQNNGV. V was clipped by 4 bases and J by 6 bases; unmatched bases: 12. The CDR3 sequence: CASSSLRRTSGSFNEQFF. CDR3 bases: TGTGCCAGCAGCTCCCTTCGCCGGACTAGCGGGAGTTTCAATGAGCAGTTCTTC.

V is TRBV30 and J is TRBJ2-2, with 9 bases fitting TRBD2. Trimming cost V 7 bases and J 9 bases; bases outside gene matches: 21. There are 17 residues in the CDR3. Germline V gene data show CDR1 as GTSNPN and CDR2 as SVGIG (reference sequence). In DNA form, the CDR3 reads TGTGCCTTGAACCCCGGGACTAGCAGGGGCAGCGGGAGGGAGCTGTTTTTT. This encodes CALNPGTSRGSGRELFF. Together with reference TRBV30 and TRBJ2-2, the CDR3 gives the full variable domain: SQTIHQWPATLVQPVGSPLSLECTVEGTSNPNLYWYRQAAGRGLQLLFYSVGIGQISSEVPQNLSASRPQDRQFILSSKKLLLSDSGFYLCALNPGTSRGSGRELFFGEGSRLTVL.

The V call is TRBV4-2, the J call TRBJ1-4; D call uncertain. There are 14 residues in the CDR3. Trimming removed 3 bases at V and 7 bases at J, with 12 bases between. CDR1 and CDR2 from the germline V gene are LGHNA and YNFKEQ. DNA of the CDR3: TGTGCCAGCAGCCATGGCCAGGAAGCTGAAAAACTGTTTTTT. Encoded protein: CASSHGQEAEKLFF.

The gene calls are TRBV7-2 and TRBJ2-1, with 9 bases identical to TRBD1. The CDR3 is 15 amino acids. J lost 7 bases, V lost 5 bases, and 9 bases had no gene match. CDR1 and CDR2 from the germline V gene are SGHTA and FQGNSA. CDR3 in amino acids: CASSPLVGTGNEQFF. DNA for the CDR3: TGTGCCAGCAGCCCGCTGGTCGGGACAGGGAATGAGCAGTTCTTC.

This CDR3 reads CASSPPGGNYGYTF. CDR3 DNA sequence: TGTGCCAGCAGCCCCCCAGGGGGTAACTATGGCTACACCTTC. The J gene is TRBJ1-2, the V gene TRBV6-5, with TRBD1 identical over 7 bases. Germline trimming cut 6 bases from V and 1 base from J; bases unmatched to any gene: 5. The CDR3 consists of 14 residues. Per germline, CDR1 MNHEY and CDR2 SVGAGI.

The rearrangement uses TRBV2 and TRBJ1-5; TRBD1 matches at 8 bases. The J segment lost 4 bases and the V segment lost 5 bases, leaving 19 bases of the junction unmatched. The CDR3 is made up of 19 amino acids. The germline CDR1 and CDR2 sequences are SNHLY and FYNNEI. This CDR3 reads CASSTATGTGGFSNQPQHF. The CDR3 DNA sequence: TGTGCCAGCAGTACTGCGACTGGGACAGGTGGGTTTAGTAATCAGCCCCAGCATTTT.

The V and J genes are TRBV5-5 and TRBJ2-2; TRBD1 might be the D (5 bases). Germline V gene sequence: CDR1 SGHKS, CDR2 YYEKEE (reference sequence). There are 16 residues in the CDR3. V was cut by 4 bases and J by 1 base, with 14 bases left in between. Here the CDR3 reads CASSPVPGQNTGELFF. CDR3 coding DNA: TGTGCCAGCAGCCCCGTACCCGGACAGAACACCGGGGAGCTGTTTTTT.

The chain uses TRBV11-2 and TRBJ2-2, with D perhaps TRBD1 (5 bases). V was cut by 5 bases and J by 0 bases, with 10 bases left in between. The CDR3 is 15 residues long. CDR1 and CDR2 (germline): SGHAT, FQNNGV. The CDR3, as DNA: TGTGCCAGCAGCGAGGACAACACGAACACCGGGGAGCTGTTTTTT. It codes for CASSEDNTNTGELFF.

The rearrangement links TRBV4-1 to TRBJ2-5; the D call may be TRBD1 or TRBD2 (6 bases each). This CDR3 comprises 14 residues. Germline V gene sequence: CDR1 MGHRA, CDR2 YSYEKL. Trimming took off 5 bases at V and 4 bases at J, with 14 bases between the two ends. CDR3 loop: CASSRGVLLETQYF. The CDR3 coding sequence is TGCGCCAGCAGCAGGGGGGTTTTATTAGAGACCCAGTACTTC.

This clone turned up a few times. The genes are TRBV25-1 and TRBJ1-2; D gene uncertain. Germline CDR1 reads MGHDK; CDR2 reads SYGVNS. The CDR3 contains 14 residues. V shed 2 bases and J shed 4 bases, with 11 bases lying between them. The CDR3 protein is CASSEEGWSYGYTF. The CDR3 nucleotides are TGTGCCAGCAGTGAAGAGGGTTGGAGCTATGGCTACACCTTC.